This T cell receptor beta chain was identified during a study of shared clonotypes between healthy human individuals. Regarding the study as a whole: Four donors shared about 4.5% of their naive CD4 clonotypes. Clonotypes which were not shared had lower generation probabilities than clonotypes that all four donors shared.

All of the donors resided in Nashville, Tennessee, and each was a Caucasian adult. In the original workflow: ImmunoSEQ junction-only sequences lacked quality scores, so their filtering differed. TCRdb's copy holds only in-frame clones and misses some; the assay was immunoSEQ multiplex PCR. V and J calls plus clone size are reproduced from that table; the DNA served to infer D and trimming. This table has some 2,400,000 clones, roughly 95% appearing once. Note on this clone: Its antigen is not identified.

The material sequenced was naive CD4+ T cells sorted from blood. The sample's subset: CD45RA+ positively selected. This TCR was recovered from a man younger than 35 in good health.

The CDR3 loop reads CASSPDLRETQYF. The CDR3 coding sequence is TGTGCCAGCAGCCCGGACTTAAGGGAGACCCAGTACTTC. V is TRBV5-4 and J is TRBJ2-5, with D possibly being TRBD2 (5 bases). The CDR3 has 13 residues. Trimming took 4 bases from V and 5 from J, leaving 12 bases between them. CDR1 is SGHNT and CDR2 is YYREEE in the germline V gene (reference sequence). The full variable domain, in which reference TRBV5-4 and TRBJ2-5 provide the parts outside the CDR3, is ETGVTQSPTHLIKTRGQQVTLRCSSQSGHNTVSWYQQALGQGPQFIFQYYREEENGRGNFPPRFSGLQFPNYSSELNVNALELDDSALYLCASSPDLRETQYFGPGTRLLVL.